This T cell receptor (beta chain) was sequenced during a study of T cell responses to AZD1222 COVID-19 vaccine. Study results and caveats: Across the whole spike, CD4 TCRs peaked at regions 160-218 and 743-854. After two AZD1222 doses, spike-specific TCR breadth and depth rose versus day 0. Clonal diversity may have been underestimated in mostly white British donors.

Points on this clone: Its target is unknown.

TCRdb keeps only in-frame clones here, not all; method: immunoSEQ multiplex PCR. The sample lists about 120,000 clones, about 92% occurring once. The germline V and J ends were trimmed by 4 bases and 4 bases, with 16 bases remaining between them. There are 15 residues in the CDR3. CDR1 LGHNA and CDR2 YSLEER come from the germline V gene. The source is an adult in good health. The rearrangement joins TRBV4-3 to TRBJ1-2; D ambiguous. The material sequenced was peripheral blood, taken on day 0 of AZD1222 vaccination. CDR3: CASSPEDWSGYGYTF. Here the CDR3 DNA reads TGCGCCAGCAGCCCAGAAGATTGGTCAGGCTATGGCTACACCTTC.